This T cell receptor beta chain was identified during a study of blood T cell repertoires in COVID-19. Across the whole study: Specimens from acute and convalescent COVID-19 originated in the United States, Italy and Spain.

The germline CDR1 and CDR2 sequences are SGHAT and FQNNGV. With V trimmed by 0 bases and J by 10 bases, 9 bases remained unmatched. The CDR3 extends over 14 amino acids. Original analysis: Cell counts per sample came from amplifying reference gene primers. The method was immunoSEQ multiplex PCR; TCRdb's version includes in-frame clones alone and lacks a portion of them. Clone size and the V and J calls come from that table; the DNA yielded D and trimming. Among approximately 300,000 clones listed, around 89% were seen once. Input material: peripheral blood. The V gene is TRBV11-2, the J gene TRBJ2-7, with 7 bases lining up with TRBD1. The sequence was obtained from a woman between 40 and 50 years old with acute or convalescent COVID-19. CDR3 DNA sequence: TGTGCCAGCAGCTTAGAAGCGACAGGGACGGAACAGTACGTC. Translation gives CASSLEATGTEQYV.